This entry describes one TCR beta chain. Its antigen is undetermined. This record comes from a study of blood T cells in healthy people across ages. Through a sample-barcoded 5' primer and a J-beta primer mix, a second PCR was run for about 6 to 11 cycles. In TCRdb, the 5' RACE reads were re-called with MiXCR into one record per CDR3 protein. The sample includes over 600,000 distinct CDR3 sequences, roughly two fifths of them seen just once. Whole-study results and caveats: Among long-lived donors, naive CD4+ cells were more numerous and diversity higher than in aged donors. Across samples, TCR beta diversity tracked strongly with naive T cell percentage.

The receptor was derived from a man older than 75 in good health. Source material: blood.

CDR3 nucleotides: TGTGCCAGCAGCCATGGACTAGCGGGGGGGCCTCAGACCCAGTACTTC. As protein: CASSHGLAGGPQTQYF. The chain recombines TRBV3-1 with TRBJ2-5; 15 bases fit TRBD2. The CDR3 is 16 residues long. Germline V gives CDR1 LGHDT, CDR2 YNNKEL (reference sequence). V was pared by 3 bases and J by 6 bases, with 5 bases of the junction left unmatched.